These 18 T cell receptor beta chains came from one sample sequenced in a study of blood T cell repertoires in COVID-19. Repertoires were generated with immunoSEQ multiplex PCR, while TCRdb's copy carries only in-frame clones and drops some. The sample has roughly 27,000 clones, 70% to 80% seen once. The sample was peripheral blood. Every receptor here comes from a woman between 70 and 85 years old with acute or convalescent COVID-19.

The chain joins TRBV5-4 to TRBJ1-1; D call uncertain. Trimming stripped 4 bases from V and 0 bases from J, with 7 bases between. The CDR3 is made up of 13 amino acids. Germline CDR1 is SGHNT and CDR2 is YYREEE (reference sequence). CDR3 sequence (DNA): TGTGCCAGCAGCATGTCCTTGAACACTGAAGCTTTCTTT. This sequence encodes CASSMSLNTEAFF.

V is TRBV24-1 and J is TRBJ1-3, with TRBD1 matching 9 bases. Germline V lookup: CDR1 KGHDR, CDR2 SFDVKD. With 2 bases clipped from V and 5 bases from J, the junction kept 6 bases outside the gene matches. The length of the CDR3 is 16 residues. The CDR3 bases are TGTGCCACCAGTGATTCAACCGGGACAGGGAGAAACACCATATATTTT. Residues: CATSDSTGTGRNTIYF.

V usage is TRBV27 and J usage is TRBJ2-3; D ambiguous. In germline, CDR1 is MNHEY, CDR2 SMNVEV (reference sequence). The CDR3 runs to 11 residues. Trimming took 5 bases from V and 6 from J, leaving 6 bases between them. In nucleotides, the CDR3 is TGTGCCAGCAGTATCGGGGATACGCAGTATTTT. Its protein is CASSIGDTQYF.

The V gene is TRBV2, the J gene TRBJ2-5, with D possibly TRBD2 on 5 matching bases. CDR3 length: 12 amino acids. Germline V gives CDR1 SNHLY, CDR2 FYNNEI. V dropped 6 bases and J dropped 5 bases, with 10 bases sitting between them. The CDR3 loop is CASRVSGETQYF. The CDR3 region has the DNA TGTGCCAGCAGGGTAAGCGGCGAGACCCAGTACTTC.

This chain links TRBV7-3 with TRBJ1-1, with D perhaps matching TRBD1 (6 bases). The germline gives CDR1 SGHTA, CDR2 FQGTGA. The CDR3 sequence is 16 residues long. The ends were cut back, 0 bases at V and 4 bases at J, with 15 bases in the middle. The CDR3 sequence is CASSLTPGRGGTEAFF. Written as DNA, the CDR3 is TGTGCCAGCAGCTTAACCCCCGGAAGAGGGGGCACTGAAGCTTTCTTT.

This chain connects TRBV9 to TRBJ1-1; no reliable D call. This CDR3 spans 14 amino acids. The germline gives CDR1 SGDLS, CDR2 YYNGEE. V lost 3 bases, J lost 1 base, and 10 bases lay in between. The CDR3 region is CASSAQQTNTEAFF. The DNA of the CDR3 is TGTGCCAGCAGCGCACAGCAAACGAACACTGAAGCTTTCTTT.

Turning to this clone: Other DNA sequences of this sample code for an identical CDR3. The chain combines TRBV6-5 with TRBJ2-5; 8 nucleotides align to TRBD1. V trimming: 2 bases; J trimming: 4 bases; junction bases outside the gene matches: 3. CDR1 and CDR2 from the germline V gene are MNHEY and SVGAGI. This CDR3 is built from 14 residues. CDR3 DNA: TGTGCCAGCAGTTACCTCGACAGGGGAGAGACCCAGTACTTC. Its translation is CASSYLDRGETQYF.

V is TRBV30 and J is TRBJ2-7, with unresolved D. CDR3 size: 14 residues. V gave up 0 bases and J gave up 3 bases, with 12 bases separating them. In germline, CDR1 is GTSNPN, CDR2 SVGIG (reference sequence). In DNA, the CDR3 is TGTGCCTGGAGTGTAAGTCACAGCCTCTACGAGCAGTACTTC. Protein sequence: CAWSVSHSLYEQYF.

The gene calls are TRBV6-5 and TRBJ1-6; TRBD1 matches at 10 bases. This CDR3 spans 15 amino acids. Per germline, CDR1 MNHEY and CDR2 SVGAGI. The J segment lost 6 bases and the V segment lost 5 bases, leaving 4 bases of the junction unmatched. The CDR3 loop is CASSHRDRGNSPLHF. The DNA of the CDR3 is TGTGCCAGCAGTCACCGGGACAGGGGTAATTCACCCCTCCACTTT.

This sequence joins TRBV14 and TRBJ2-3, with 9 bases aligning to TRBD1. CDR3 length equals 18 residues. Trimming removed 2 bases from V and 4 bases from J; junction bases left unmatched: 13. The germline CDR1 and CDR2 sequences are SGHDN and FVKESK. The CDR3 region is CASSQYGLGQGGADTQYF. The CDR3 region has the DNA TGTGCCAGCAGCCAATACGGACTGGGACAGGGTGGCGCAGATACGCAGTATTTT. The full variable domain, completed using reference TRBV14 and TRBJ2-3, is EAGVTQFPSHSVIEKGQTVTLRCDPISGHDNLYWYRRVMGKEIKFLLHFVKESKQDESGMPNNRFLAERTGGTYSTLKVQPAELEDSGVYFCASSQYGLGQGGADTQYFGPGTRLTVL.

The chain is built from TRBV4-3 and TRBJ2-7, with D possibly matching TRBD1 (6 bases). This CDR3 is 13 amino acids long. Germline CDR1 is LGHNA and CDR2 is YSLEER. Trimming removed 0 bases from V and 7 bases from J, with 10 bases in between. The CDR3 DNA reads as TGCGCCAGCAGCCAAGATTCGAGGGGGGAGCAGTACTTC. It translates to CASSQDSRGEQYF.

The chain links TRBV28 to TRBJ1-5; D call uncertain. Trimming took off 4 bases at V and 4 bases at J, with 14 bases between the two ends. Germline CDR1 MDHEN, CDR2 SYDVKM. This CDR3 has 15 amino acids. The CDR3 DNA sequence: TGTGCCAGCAGTTCCGATGACATCTCGAATCAGCCCCAGCATTTT. It yields the protein CASSSDDISNQPQHF.

The CDR3 region has the DNA TGTGCCAGCAGAACGACAGCGGGGAGAAACACCATATATTTT. Protein: CASRTTAGRNTIYF. The chain links TRBV28 to TRBJ1-3; weak D call: TRBD1 (5 bases). This CDR3 contains 14 residues. Per germline, CDR1 MDHEN and CDR2 SYDVKM. The V end lost 6 bases, the J end lost 5 bases, and 14 bases lay between the germline ends.

The V and J genes are TRBV5-1 and TRBJ1-6, with D uncertain. CDR1 is SGHRS, CDR2 YFSETQ, per germline. The germline V and J ends were trimmed by 3 bases and 4 bases, with 11 bases remaining between them. This CDR3 is built from 15 residues. CDR3 amino acids: CASSSAQTYNSPLHF. The CDR3 nucleotides read TGCGCCAGCAGCTCCGCCCAAACTTATAATTCACCCCTCCACTTT.

A few counts support this clone. The chain employs TRBV19 and TRBJ1-5; TRBD1 agrees at 9 bases. CDR3 length equals 15 residues. Trimming removed 8 bases from V and 4 bases from J; junction bases left unmatched: 9. Germline V lookup: CDR1 LNHDA, CDR2 SQIVND (reference sequence). This chain's CDR3 is CASSPTGGWNQPQHF. The CDR3 DNA reads TGTGCCAGTTCTCCTACAGGGGGCTGGAATCAGCCCCAGCATTTT.

The rearrangement links TRBV6-1 to TRBJ2-3; 9 bases are shared with TRBD1. The CDR3 contains 15 residues. Trimming at V came to 1 base and at J to 5 bases, leaving 4 bases not matched to a gene. Germline loops: CDR1 MNHNS, CDR2 SASEGT. CDR3 sequence: CASSEVTGGLDTQYF. The CDR3 DNA reads as TGTGCCAGCAGTGAAGTTACAGGGGGCTTAGATACGCAGTATTTT.

This chain joins TRBV6-1 and TRBJ1-5; a weak D match, TRBD1 (6 bases). Germline V gives CDR1 MNHNS, CDR2 SASEGT. Between the trimmed V and J ends, which lost 5 bases and 2 bases, there was a span of 7 bases. The CDR3 consists of 13 residues. The CDR3 spells CASSWTGNQPQHF. The CDR3 nucleotides are TGTGCCAGCAGTTGGACAGGCAATCAGCCCCAGCATTTT.

This clone was detected a few times. This sequence joins TRBV30 and TRBJ1-2, with D possibly matching TRBD1 (6 bases). The V end was cut by 0 bases, the J end by 8 bases, with 13 bases between. This CDR3 is 13 amino acids long. Germline V CDR1 and CDR2: GTSNPN, SVGIG (reference sequence). CDR3 sequence reads: CAWSVQGGLGYTF. Here the CDR3 DNA reads TGTGCCTGGAGTGTACAGGGCGGACTCGGCTACACCTTC.